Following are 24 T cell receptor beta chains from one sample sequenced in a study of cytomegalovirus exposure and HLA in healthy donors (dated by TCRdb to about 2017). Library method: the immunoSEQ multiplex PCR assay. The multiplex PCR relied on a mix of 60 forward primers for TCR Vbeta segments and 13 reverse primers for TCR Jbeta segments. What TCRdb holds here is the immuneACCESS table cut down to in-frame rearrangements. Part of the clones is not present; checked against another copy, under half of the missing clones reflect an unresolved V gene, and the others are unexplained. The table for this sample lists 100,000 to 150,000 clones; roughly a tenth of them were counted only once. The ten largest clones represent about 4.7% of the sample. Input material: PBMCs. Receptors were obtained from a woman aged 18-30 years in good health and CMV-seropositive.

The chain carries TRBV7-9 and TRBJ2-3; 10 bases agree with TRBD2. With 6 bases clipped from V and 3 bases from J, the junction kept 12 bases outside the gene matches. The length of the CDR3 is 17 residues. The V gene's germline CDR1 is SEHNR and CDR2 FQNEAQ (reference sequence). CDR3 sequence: CASRPPSGSSGTDTQYF. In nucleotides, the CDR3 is TGTGCCAGCAGGCCTCCTAGCGGGAGTTCCGGTACAGATACGCAGTATTTT. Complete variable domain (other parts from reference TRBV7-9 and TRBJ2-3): DTGVSQNPRHKITKRGQNVTFRCDPISEHNRLYWYRQTLGQGPEFLTYFQNEAQLEKSRLLSDRFSAERPKGSFSTLEIQRTEQGDSAMYLCASRPPSGSSGTDTQYFGPGTRLTVL.

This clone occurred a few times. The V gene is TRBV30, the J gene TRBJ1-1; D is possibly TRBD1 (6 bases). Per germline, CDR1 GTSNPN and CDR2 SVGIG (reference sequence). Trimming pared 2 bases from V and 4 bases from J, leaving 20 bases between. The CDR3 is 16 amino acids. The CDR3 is CAWSRLSTGIGTEAFF. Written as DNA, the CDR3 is TGTGCCTGGAGTCGATTAAGTACAGGGATTGGCACTGAAGCTTTCTTT. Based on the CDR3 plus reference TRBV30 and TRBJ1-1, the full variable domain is SQTIHQWPATLVQPVGSPLSLECTVEGTSNPNLYWYRQAAGRGLQLLFYSVGIGQISSEVPQNLSASRPQDRQFILSSKKLLLSDSGFYLCAWSRLSTGIGTEAFFGQGTRLTVV.

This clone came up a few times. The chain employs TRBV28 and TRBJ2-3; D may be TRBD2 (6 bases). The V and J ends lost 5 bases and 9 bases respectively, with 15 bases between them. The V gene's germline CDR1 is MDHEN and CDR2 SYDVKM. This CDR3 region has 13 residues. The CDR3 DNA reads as TGTGCCAGCAGTGAATCCCCGGGAGACACGCAGTATTTT. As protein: CASSESPGDTQYF.

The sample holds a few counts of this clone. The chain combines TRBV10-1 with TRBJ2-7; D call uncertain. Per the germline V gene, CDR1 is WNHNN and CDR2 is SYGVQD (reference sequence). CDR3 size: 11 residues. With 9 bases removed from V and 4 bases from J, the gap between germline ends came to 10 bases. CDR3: CASSRSYEQYF. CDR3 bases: TGCGCCAGTTCCAGATCGTACGAGCAGTACTTC.

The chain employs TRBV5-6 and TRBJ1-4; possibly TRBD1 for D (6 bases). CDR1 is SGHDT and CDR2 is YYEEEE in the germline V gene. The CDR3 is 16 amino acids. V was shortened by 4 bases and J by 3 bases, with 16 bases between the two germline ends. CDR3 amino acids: CASSPQGRVANEKLFF. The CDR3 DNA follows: TGTGCCAGCAGCCCCCAGGGGAGGGTTGCTAATGAAAAACTGTTTTTT.

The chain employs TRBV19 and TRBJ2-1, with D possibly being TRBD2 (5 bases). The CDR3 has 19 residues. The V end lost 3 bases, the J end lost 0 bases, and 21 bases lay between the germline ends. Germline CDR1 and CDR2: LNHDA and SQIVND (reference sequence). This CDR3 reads CASSMRPSRAESSYNEQFF. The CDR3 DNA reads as TGTGCCAGTAGTATGAGACCCTCGAGGGCCGAGAGCTCCTACAATGAGCAGTTCTTC.

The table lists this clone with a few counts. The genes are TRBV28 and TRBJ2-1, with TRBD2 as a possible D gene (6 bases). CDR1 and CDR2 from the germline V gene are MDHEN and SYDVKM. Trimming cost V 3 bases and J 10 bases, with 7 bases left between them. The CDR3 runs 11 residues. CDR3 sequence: CASSLTREQFF. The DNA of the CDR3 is TGTGCCAGCAGTTTGACTAGGGAGCAGTTCTTC.

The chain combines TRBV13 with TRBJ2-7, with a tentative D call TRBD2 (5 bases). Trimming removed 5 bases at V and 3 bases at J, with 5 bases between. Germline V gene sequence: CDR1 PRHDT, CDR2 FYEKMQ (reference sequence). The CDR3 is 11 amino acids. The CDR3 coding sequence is TGTGCCAGCAGCGCGGGCTACGAGCAGTACTTC. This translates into CASSAGYEQYF.

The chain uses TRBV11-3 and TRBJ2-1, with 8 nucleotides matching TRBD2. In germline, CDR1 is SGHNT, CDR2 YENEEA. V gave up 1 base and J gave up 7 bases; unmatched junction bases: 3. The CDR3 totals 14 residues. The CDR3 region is CASSLGLASNEQFF. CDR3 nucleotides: TGTGCCAGCAGCTTAGGACTAGCGAGTAATGAGCAGTTCTTC. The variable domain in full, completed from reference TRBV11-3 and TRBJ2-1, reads EAGVVQSPRYKIIEKKQPVAFWCNPISGHNTLYWYLQNLGQGPELLIRYENEEAVDDSQLPKDRFSAERLKGVDSTLKIQPAELGDSAVYLCASSLGLASNEQFFGPGTRLTVL.

DNA for the CDR3: TGCGCCAGCAGCCAGGCTAGCTTCAATGAGCAGTTCTTC. Its translation: CASSQASFNEQFF. The chain is built from TRBV4-1 and TRBJ2-1, with D tentatively TRBD2 (5 bases). The CDR3 contains 13 residues. Germline V gene sequence: CDR1 MGHRA, CDR2 YSYEKL. The ends were cut back, 3 bases at V and 6 bases at J, with 9 bases in the middle.

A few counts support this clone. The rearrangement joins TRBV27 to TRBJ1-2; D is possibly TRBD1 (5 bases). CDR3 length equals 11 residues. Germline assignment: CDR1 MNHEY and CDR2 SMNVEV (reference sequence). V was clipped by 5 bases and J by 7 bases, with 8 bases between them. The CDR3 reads CASSRGSGYTF. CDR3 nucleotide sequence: TGTGCCAGCAGTCGGGGGTCTGGCTACACCTTC.

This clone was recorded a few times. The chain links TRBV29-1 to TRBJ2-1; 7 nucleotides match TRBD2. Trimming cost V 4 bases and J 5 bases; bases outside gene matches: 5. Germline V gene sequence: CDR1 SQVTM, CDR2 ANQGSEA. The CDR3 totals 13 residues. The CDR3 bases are TGCAGCGTTGGCGGCGGGAGTCACAATGAGCAGTTCTTC. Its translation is CSVGGGSHNEQFF.

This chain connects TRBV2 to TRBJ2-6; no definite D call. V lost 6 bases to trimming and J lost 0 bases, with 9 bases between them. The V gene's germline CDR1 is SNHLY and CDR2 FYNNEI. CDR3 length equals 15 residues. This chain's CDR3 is CASRYDTSGANVLTF. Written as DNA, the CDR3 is TGTGCCAGCAGATACGACACCTCTGGGGCCAACGTCCTGACTTTC.

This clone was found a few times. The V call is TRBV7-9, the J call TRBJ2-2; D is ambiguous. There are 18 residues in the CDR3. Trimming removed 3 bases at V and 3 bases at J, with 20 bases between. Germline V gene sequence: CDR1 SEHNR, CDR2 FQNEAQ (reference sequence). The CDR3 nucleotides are TGTGCCAGCAGCTTCACTCCCCTCCTTCAGGTTTACACCGGGGAGCTGTTTTTT. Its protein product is CASSFTPLLQVYTGELFF.

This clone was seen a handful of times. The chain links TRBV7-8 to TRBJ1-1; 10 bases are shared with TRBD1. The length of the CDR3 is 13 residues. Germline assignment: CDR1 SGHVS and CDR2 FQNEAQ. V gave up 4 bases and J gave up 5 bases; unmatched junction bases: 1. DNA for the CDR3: TGTGCCAGCAGCTGGGACAGGGGAACTGAAGCTTTCTTT. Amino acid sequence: CASSWDRGTEAFF.

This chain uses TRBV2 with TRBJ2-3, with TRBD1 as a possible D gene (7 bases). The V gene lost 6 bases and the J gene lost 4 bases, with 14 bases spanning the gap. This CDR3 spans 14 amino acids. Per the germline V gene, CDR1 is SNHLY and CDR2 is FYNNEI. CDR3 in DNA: TGTGCCAGCAGCGGGGGACAGTCCTCAGATACGCAGTATTTT. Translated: CASSGGQSSDTQYF.

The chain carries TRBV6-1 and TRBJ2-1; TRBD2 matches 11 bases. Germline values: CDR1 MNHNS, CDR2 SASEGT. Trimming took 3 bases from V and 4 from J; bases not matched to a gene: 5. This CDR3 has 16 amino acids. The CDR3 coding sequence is TGTGCCAGCAGTGATCCCGGGACTAGCGGATACAATGAGCAGTTCTTC. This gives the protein CASSDPGTSGYNEQFF.

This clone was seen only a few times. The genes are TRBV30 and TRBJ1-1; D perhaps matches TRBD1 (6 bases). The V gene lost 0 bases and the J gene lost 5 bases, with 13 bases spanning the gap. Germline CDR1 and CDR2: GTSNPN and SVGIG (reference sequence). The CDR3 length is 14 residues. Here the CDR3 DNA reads TGTGCCTGGAGTGTACAGGGTGGGGATACTGAAGCTTTCTTT. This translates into CAWSVQGGDTEAFF.

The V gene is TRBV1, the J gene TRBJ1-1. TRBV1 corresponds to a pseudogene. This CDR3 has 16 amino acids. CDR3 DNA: TGCACCAGCAGCCATAGGGCAAAGGGGAGGGACACTGAAGCTTTCTTT. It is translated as CTSSHRAKGRDTEAFF.

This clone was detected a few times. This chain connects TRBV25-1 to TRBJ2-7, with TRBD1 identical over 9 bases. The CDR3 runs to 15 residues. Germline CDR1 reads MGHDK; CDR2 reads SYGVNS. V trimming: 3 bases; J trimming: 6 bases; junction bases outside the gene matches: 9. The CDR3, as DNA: TGTGCCAGCAGTGACGTCGGGACAGGGTTGGTCGAGCAGTACTTC. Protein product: CASSDVGTGLVEQYF.

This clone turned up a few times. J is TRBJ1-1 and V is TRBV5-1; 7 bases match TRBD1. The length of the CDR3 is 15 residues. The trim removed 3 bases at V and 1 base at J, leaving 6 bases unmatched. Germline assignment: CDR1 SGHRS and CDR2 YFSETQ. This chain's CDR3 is CASSSDRVKNTEAFF. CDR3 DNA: TGCGCCAGCAGCTCCGACAGGGTTAAGAACACTGAAGCTTTCTTT.

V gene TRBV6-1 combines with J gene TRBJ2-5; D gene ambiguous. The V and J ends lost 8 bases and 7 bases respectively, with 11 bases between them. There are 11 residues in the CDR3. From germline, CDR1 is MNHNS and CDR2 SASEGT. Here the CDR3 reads CASGSLVTQYF. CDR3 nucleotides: TGTGCCAGCGGTAGCCTCGTGACCCAGTACTTC.

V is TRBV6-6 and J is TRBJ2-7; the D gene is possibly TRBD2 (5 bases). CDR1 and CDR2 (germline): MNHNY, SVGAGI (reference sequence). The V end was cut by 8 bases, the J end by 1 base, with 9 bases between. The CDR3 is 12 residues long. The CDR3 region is CASGSSSYEQYF. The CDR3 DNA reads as TGTGCCAGCGGGAGCTCTTCCTACGAGCAGTACTTC.

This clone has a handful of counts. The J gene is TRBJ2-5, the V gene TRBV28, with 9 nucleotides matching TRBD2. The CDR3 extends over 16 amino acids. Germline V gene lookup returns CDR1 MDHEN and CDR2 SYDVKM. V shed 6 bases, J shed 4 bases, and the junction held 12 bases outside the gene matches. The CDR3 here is CASSTTSGGRVETQYF. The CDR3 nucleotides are TGTGCCAGCAGCACGACTAGCGGAGGGCGGGTAGAGACCCAGTACTTC.